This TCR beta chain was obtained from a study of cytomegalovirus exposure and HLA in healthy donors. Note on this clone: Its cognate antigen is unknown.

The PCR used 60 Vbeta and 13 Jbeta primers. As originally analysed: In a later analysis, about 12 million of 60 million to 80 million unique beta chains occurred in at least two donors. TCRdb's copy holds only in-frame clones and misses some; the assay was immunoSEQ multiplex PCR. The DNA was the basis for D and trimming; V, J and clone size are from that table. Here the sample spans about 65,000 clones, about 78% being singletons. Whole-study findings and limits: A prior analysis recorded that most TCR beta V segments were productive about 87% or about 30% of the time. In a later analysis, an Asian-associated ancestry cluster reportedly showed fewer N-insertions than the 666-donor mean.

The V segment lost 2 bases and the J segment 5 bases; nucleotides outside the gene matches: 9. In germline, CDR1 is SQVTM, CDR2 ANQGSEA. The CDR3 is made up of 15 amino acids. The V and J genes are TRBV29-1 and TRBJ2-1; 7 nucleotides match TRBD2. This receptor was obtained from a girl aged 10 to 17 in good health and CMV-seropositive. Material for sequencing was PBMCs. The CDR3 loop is CSVENLAVVNNEQFF. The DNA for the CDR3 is TGCAGCGTTGAAAATCTAGCGGTCGTTAACAATGAGCAGTTCTTC.